The 6 T cell receptor beta chains in this list originate from one sample, sequenced in a study of glioma-infiltrating T cells. The iRepertoire nested amplicon-rescue multiplex PCR amplified TCR alpha and beta CDR3s from RNA. A single record per CDR3 protein comes from TCRdb applying MiXCR to the multiplex PCR reads. Here the sample spans about 89,000 distinct CDR3 sequences, roughly 23% being singletons. Sequenced material: glioma tissue, nonneoplastic brain tissue, or PBMCs (not recorded which). These receptors were taken from a human donor with low-grade glioma or glioblastoma, undergoing nonglioma brain surgery, or in good health (not recorded which).

This clonotype was seen at least ten times. The gene calls are TRBV6-2 or TRBV6-3 and TRBJ2-4, with D unclear. V was cut by 6 bases and J by 0 bases, with 9 bases left in between. There are 14 residues in the CDR3. Germline CDR1 reads MNHEY; CDR2 reads SVGEGT. CDR3 nucleotides: TGTGCCAGCAGGATTGACGGAGCCAAAAACATTCAGTACTTC. Translated, it gives CASRIDGAKNIQYF.

This clonotype was seen at least ten times. This chain uses TRBV5-1 with TRBJ1-1; D gene uncertain. V was shortened by 2 bases and J by 0 bases, with 11 bases between the two germline ends. CDR3 length: 15 amino acids. Germline V gives CDR1 SGHRS, CDR2 YFSETQ. The chain's CDR3 is CASSLSGNMNTEAFF. The CDR3 DNA follows: TGCGCCAGCAGCTTAAGTGGGAATATGAACACTGAAGCTTTCTTT.

CDR3 in amino acids: CASYSGTGAYNEQFF. The CDR3 DNA follows: TGTGCCAGTTACTCAGGCACAGGAGCATACAATGAGCAGTTCTTC. This rearrangement joins TRBV19 to TRBJ2-1; tentatively, D is TRBD1 (5 bases). Looked up from germline, CDR1 is LNHDA and CDR2 is SQIVND (reference sequence). V gave up 8 bases and J gave up 4 bases, with 18 bases separating them. The CDR3 is 15 amino acids.

This clonotype was counted only a few times. The chain has TRBV11-1 and TRBJ2-2; 8 bases align to TRBD1. Per the germline V gene, CDR1 is SGHAT and CDR2 is FQDESV (reference sequence). The length of the CDR3 is 15 residues. After removal of 3 bases from V and 0 bases from J, the junction contained 0 bases not matched to a gene. Written as DNA, the CDR3 is TGTGCCAGCAGCTTGGACAGGGCGAACACCGGGGAGCTGTTTTTT. Translated, it gives CASSLDRANTGELFF.

Remarks on this clonotype: Sequence at one end of the junction differs from germline and may be a read error. The rearrangement joins TRBV7-9 to TRBJ2-5; TRBD2 agrees at 7 bases. Germline-derived CDR1 and CDR2 are SEHNR and FQNEAQ (reference sequence). The CDR3 is 15 residues long. The CDR3: CASSYILGRGETHYF. The CDR3 DNA is TGTGCCAGCAGCTATATACTTGGCCGGGGGGAGACCCATTACTTC.

This sequence joins TRBV5-1 and TRBJ2-5; 8 nucleotides align to TRBD2. The CDR3 loop spans 14 amino acids. Germline V gene data show CDR1 as SGHRS and CDR2 as YFSETQ. V dropped 2 bases and J dropped 9; count of bases not matched to a gene: 9. The DNA of the CDR3 is TGCGCCAGCAGCTTCGGGACTAGTTCCGAGGCCCAGTACTTC. It translates to CASSFGTSSEAQYF.